What follows are 26 T cell receptor beta chains derived from one specimen sequenced in a study of T cells in narcolepsy (dated by TCRdb to the late 2010s). Receptors were amplified or captured by the immunoSEQ multiplex PCR assay. TCRdb provides this immuneACCESS table in a form limited to in-frame rearrangements. Some clones are lacking; in checked studies, under half of them reflect an unresolved V gene, and why the rest are absent is not known. A total of tens of thousands of clones appear in this sample, 75% to 85% of them only once. Roughly 3.2% of the sample lies in the top ten. Material: CD45RA- memory CD4+ T cells from PBMCs. This sample's cell subset or site label indicates: memory T cells sorted ex vivo from peripheral blood. The receptors come from a human donor with narcolepsy.

The chain is built from TRBV7-9 and TRBJ2-7; 7 positions match TRBD2. Germline lookup yields CDR1 SEHNR and CDR2 FQNEAQ (reference sequence). V lost 1 base and J lost 7; bases outside the gene matches: 7. The CDR3 contains 14 residues. The CDR3 loop is CASSLGTSPREQYF. CDR3 bases: TGTGCCAGCAGCTTAGGGACTAGTCCCAGGGAGCAGTACTTC.

V is TRBV6-6 and J is TRBJ1-1; the D is unclear. Germline V gene lookup returns CDR1 MNHNY and CDR2 SVGAGI (reference sequence). This CDR3 is 14 amino acids long. Trimming left V 0 bases short and J 4 bases short, with 9 bases between. The CDR3 region has the DNA TGTGCCAGCAGTTACTCTCCGGGAATCACTGAAGCTTTCTTT. Translated, it gives CASSYSPGITEAFF.

The rearrangement uses TRBV4-2 and TRBJ2-5, with 9 bases fitting TRBD2. The V gene's germline CDR1 is LGHNA and CDR2 YNFKEQ. V shed 1 base, J shed 1 base, and the junction held 4 bases outside the gene matches. The CDR3 sequence is 16 residues long. The CDR3 region has the DNA TGTGCCAGCAGCCAAGCTGGCGGGGGGGCCCAAGAGACCCAGTACTTC. It translates to CASSQAGGGAQETQYF.

V and J are TRBV15 and TRBJ1-5, with 9 bases identical to TRBD1. This CDR3 spans 15 amino acids. Unmatched junction bases numbered 7, after V lost 3 bases and J lost 7 bases. Germline V lookup: CDR1 LNHNV, CDR2 YYDKDF (reference sequence). The CDR3 loop reads CATSRGDREYQPQHF. CDR3 nucleotides: TGTGCCACCAGCAGGGGGGACAGGGAATACCAGCCCCAGCATTTT. Full variable domain (missing parts from reference TRBV15 and TRBJ1-5): DAMVIQNPRYQVTQFGKPVTLSCSQTLNHNVMYWYQQKSSQAPKLLFHYYDKDFNNEADTPDNFQSRRPNTSFCFLDIRSPGLGDTAMYLCATSRGDREYQPQHFGDGTRLSIL.

This chain connects TRBV7-9 to TRBJ1-1; TRBD1 aligns across 7 bases. The CDR3 is made up of 15 amino acids. Unmatched junction bases numbered 9, after V lost 2 bases and J lost 6 bases. Germline CDR1 and CDR2: SEHNR and FQNEAQ (reference sequence). The CDR3 region is CASSLRGPKGPEAFF. CDR3 DNA: TGTGCCAGCAGCTTAAGGGGGCCTAAGGGGCCTGAAGCTTTCTTT.

The chain has TRBV28 and TRBJ1-5; the D is unclear. The length of the CDR3 is 11 residues. The V end lost 6 bases, the J end lost 4 bases, and 4 bases lay between the germline ends. In germline, CDR1 is MDHEN, CDR2 SYDVKM. CDR3 sequence: CASSINQPQHF. CDR3 DNA sequence: TGTGCCAGCAGCATTAATCAGCCCCAGCATTTT.

J is TRBJ2-1 and V is TRBV10-3; 10 nucleotides line up with TRBD1. The CDR3 loop spans 16 amino acids. Per the germline V gene, CDR1 is ENHRY and CDR2 is SYGVKD. The ends lost 2 bases at V and 5 bases at J; junction bases unmatched: 6. CDR3 in DNA: TGTGCCATCAGTGAGACCGACAGGGGGCAAGACAATGAGCAGTTCTTC. Protein sequence: CAISETDRGQDNEQFF.

V gene TRBV19 combines with J gene TRBJ2-7; TRBD2 matches 7 bases. CDR1 is LNHDA, CDR2 SQIVND, per germline (reference sequence). This CDR3 comprises 14 residues. J was trimmed by 3 bases and V by 3 bases; bases with no gene match: 5. In DNA form, the CDR3 reads TGTGCCAGTAGTATTGTCGGGACTAACTACGAGCAGTACTTC. This gives the protein CASSIVGTNYEQYF.

The gene calls are TRBV7-9 and TRBJ2-7, with 11 bases aligning to TRBD2. V shed 3 bases and J 2 bases; nucleotides not matched to a gene: 0. Germline V gene sequence: CDR1 SEHNR, CDR2 FQNEAQ (reference sequence). There are 14 residues in the CDR3. CDR3 amino acids: CASSFSGGAYEQYF. CDR3 sequence (DNA): TGTGCCAGCAGCTTTAGCGGGGGGGCCTACGAGCAGTACTTC.

This rearrangement joins TRBV6-5 to TRBJ1-2, with 7 bases aligning to TRBD1. This CDR3 region has 13 residues. V was pared by 7 bases and J by 4 bases, with 6 bases of the junction left unmatched. Germline CDR1 reads MNHEY; CDR2 reads SVGAGI. The CDR3 region is CASIRTGSYGYTF. CDR3 coding DNA: TGTGCCAGCATACGGACAGGTAGCTATGGCTACACCTTC.

The chain carries TRBV28 and TRBJ1-2; D possibly corresponds to TRBD1 (5 bases). This CDR3 is 12 amino acids long. Trimming pared 5 bases from V and 8 bases from J, leaving 12 bases between. Germline assignment: CDR1 MDHEN and CDR2 SYDVKM. The CDR3 spells CASSPPRGGYTF. Here the CDR3 DNA reads TGTGCCAGCAGTCCCCCCCGGGGCGGCTACACCTTC.

V and J are TRBV6-1 and TRBJ1-2; D might be TRBD1 (5 bases). CDR3 size: 15 residues. Looked up from germline, CDR1 is MNHNS and CDR2 is SASEGT. Trimming stripped 1 base from V and 4 bases from J, with 13 bases between. The CDR3 nucleotides read TGTGCCAGCAGTGAAGACGGGGGAAATTTCTATGGCTACACCTTC. Its protein is CASSEDGGNFYGYTF.

The chain employs TRBV5-1 and TRBJ1-3; D may be TRBD1 (5 bases). V gave up 4 bases and J gave up 0 bases, with 11 bases separating them. This CDR3 contains 15 residues. From germline, CDR1 is SGHRS and CDR2 YFSETQ. CDR3 sequence: CASSLSGDSGNTIYF. In DNA form, the CDR3 reads TGCGCCAGCAGCCTCTCGGGGGACTCTGGAAACACCATATATTTT.

The chain carries TRBV27 and TRBJ1-2; 8 bases are a match to TRBD1. Germline loops: CDR1 MNHEY, CDR2 SMNVEV (reference sequence). Unmatched junction bases numbered 9, after V lost 8 bases and J lost 7 bases. The CDR3 totals 13 residues. The CDR3: CASRISGGGGYTF. The CDR3 region has the DNA TGTGCCAGCCGAATTTCAGGGGGCGGTGGCTACACCTTC.

This chain joins TRBV18 and TRBJ1-1; the D gene is possibly TRBD1 (6 bases). Per germline, CDR1 KGHSH and CDR2 LQKENI. The CDR3 contains 13 residues. V was clipped by 4 bases and J by 6 bases, with 12 bases between them. The CDR3 sequence: CASSRQTGAEAFF. CDR3 DNA sequence: TGTGCCAGCTCACGCCAGACAGGTGCTGAAGCTTTCTTT.

V usage is TRBV5-6 and J usage is TRBJ1-5, with TRBD1 as a possible D gene (6 bases). The V and J ends lost 3 bases and 3 bases respectively, with 13 bases between them. The CDR3 sequence is 15 residues long. Germline CDR1 is SGHDT and CDR2 is YYEEEE. CDR3 in amino acids: CASSWGGGNNQPQHF. The CDR3 bases are TGTGCCAGCAGCTGGGGGGGCGGCAACAATCAGCCCCAGCATTTT.

In DNA, the CDR3 is TGCGCCAGCAGGGAGTTGGGCACTGAAGCTTTCTTT. As protein: CASRELGTEAFF. The V and J genes are TRBV5-1 and TRBJ1-1, with no clear D. V lost 5 bases and J 4 bases, leaving 9 bases between the germline ends. The CDR3 has 12 amino acids. The germline V gene encodes CDR1 SGHRS and CDR2 YFSETQ.

The chain joins TRBV6-5 to TRBJ1-1, with D hard to call. CDR1 and CDR2 from the germline V gene are MNHEY and SVGAGI. The V and J ends lost 5 bases and 3 bases respectively, with 13 bases between them. The CDR3 contains 14 residues. The DNA of the CDR3 is TGTGCCAGCAGTGCCTCGGACGGATACACTGAAGCTTTCTTT. Its translation is CASSASDGYTEAFF.

This chain joins TRBV11-2 and TRBJ2-7; TRBD1 matches 7 bases. CDR1 is SGHAT, CDR2 FQNNGV, per germline. After removal of 5 bases from V and 7 bases from J, the junction contained 5 bases not matched to a gene. This CDR3 has 12 residues. For the CDR3, the DNA is TGTGCCAGCAGCACCACAGGGGTAGAGCAGTACTTC. Translating gives CASSTTGVEQYF.

The J gene is TRBJ2-7, the V gene TRBV28; 7 bases are a match to TRBD1. V was pared by 7 bases and J by 5 bases, with 14 bases of the junction left unmatched. Germline-derived CDR1 and CDR2 are MDHEN and SYDVKM. The CDR3 contains 15 residues. As DNA, the CDR3 is TGTGCCAGCACTAACCCCCACAGGGGTATGAACGAGCAGTACTTC. Its translation is CASTNPHRGMNEQYF.

This rearrangement joins TRBV4-2 to TRBJ2-2, with 7 bases aligning to TRBD2. Germline V lookup: CDR1 LGHNA, CDR2 YNFKEQ. The CDR3 covers 16 residues. The J segment lost 2 bases and the V segment lost 1 base, leaving 4 bases of the junction unmatched. The CDR3 bases are TGTGCCAGCAGCCAAGGGGGGACTATCAACACCGGGGAGCTGTTTTTT. This gives the protein CASSQGGTINTGELFF.

In this sample, this clone turned up a few times. The V call is TRBV14, the J call TRBJ1-2, with TRBD1 as a possible D gene (6 bases). V was shortened by 3 bases and J by 7 bases, with 15 bases between the two germline ends. The CDR3 spans 14 residues. Germline CDR1 is SGHDN and CDR2 is FVKESK. The chain's CDR3 is CASSHDRGAGGYTF. The CDR3 nucleotides read TGTGCCAGCAGCCATGATCGGGGGGCCGGTGGCTACACCTTC.

The V call is TRBV2, the J call TRBJ2-5; D gene unclear. V was clipped by 8 bases and J by 0 bases, with 13 bases between them. Germline V gives CDR1 SNHLY, CDR2 FYNNEI. CDR3 length equals 14 residues. The CDR3 spells CASSLGVYQETQYF. The CDR3, as DNA: TGTGCCAGCTCCCTTGGAGTTTACCAAGAGACCCAGTACTTC.

This clone was detected only a few times. The chain uses TRBV19 and TRBJ1-4; D gene unclear. V was cut by 6 bases and J by 1 base, with 9 bases left in between. This CDR3 comprises 14 residues. Germline V gene sequence: CDR1 LNHDA, CDR2 SQIVND (reference sequence). CDR3 sequence: CASRDKITNEKLFF. The CDR3 DNA follows: TGTGCCAGTAGAGATAAGATAACTAATGAAAAACTGTTTTTT.

The V call is TRBV6-5, the J call TRBJ2-1; 12 bases map to TRBD2. The CDR3 sequence is 16 residues long. Germline CDR1 is MNHEY and CDR2 is SVGAGI. J lost 9 bases, V lost 0 bases, and 6 bases had no gene match. The CDR3 bases are TGTGCCAGCAGTTACTCGCCTAGCGGGGGGGCGGGTGAGCAGTTCTTC. It codes for CASSYSPSGGAGEQFF.

The chain joins TRBV5-5 to TRBJ2-2; 10 nucleotides line up with TRBD1. Losses at the gene ends were 9 bases for V and 3 bases for J; bases not matched to a gene: 11. The CDR3 totals 16 residues. Germline V gene lookup returns CDR1 SGHKS and CDR2 YYEKEE (reference sequence). The CDR3 DNA reads as TGTGCCACCGAAAAGGGACAGGGGTTCGACACCGGGGAGCTGTTTTTT. This codes for CATEKGQGFDTGELFF.